The rows below give T cell receptor beta chains drawn from one sample of a study of T cell repertoires in ileal Crohn's disease. Libraries were prepared by immunoSEQ multiplex PCR; TCRdb keeps only in-frame clonotypes and omits some of them. The sample has 15,000 or so clones, around 78% seen once. Sequencing was performed on ileal tissue. These receptors were taken from an adult with Crohn's disease. The CDR3 runs from the conserved cysteine through the conserved F or W. The D gene is left open where the match is weak. The listing skips clone size in some rows; elsewhere it reads once, few, many or a size class.

j_gene: TRBJ2-1; abundance: few; d_gene: NA; v_gene: TRBV27; CDR3nt: TGTGCCAGCAGCCCACGAAAGAACGGGCGCTCCTACAATGAGCAGTTCTTC; CDR3aa: CASSPRKNGRSYNEQFF
j_gene: TRBJ2-3; abundance: NA; d_gene: NA; v_gene: TRBV2; CDR3nt: TGTGCCAGCAGCCCGGACGGCGATACGCAGTATTTT; CDR3aa: CASSPDGDTQYF
j_gene: TRBJ1-1; abundance: medium-sized; d_gene: NA; v_gene: TRBV7-9; CDR3nt: TGTGCCAGCAGGAGAGGGGGGGCGAACACTGAAGCTTTCTTT; CDR3aa: CASRRGGANTEAFF
j_gene: TRBJ2-3; abundance: NA; d_gene: NA; v_gene: TRBV7-3; CDR3nt: TGTGCCAGCAGCTTAAGTACCGATTCCGGAGATACGCAGTATTTT; CDR3aa: CASSLSTDSGDTQYF
j_gene: TRBJ2-1; abundance: once; d_gene: TRBD2; v_gene: TRBV9; CDR3nt: TGTGCCAGCAGCGTAGGGGTGGCTAGCGGAGACAATGAGCAGTTCTTC; CDR3aa: CASSVGVASGDNEQFF
j_gene: TRBJ2-1; abundance: NA; d_gene: TRBD2; v_gene: TRBV27; CDR3nt: TGTGCCAGCAGAACTGGGCGGGGGGGTACCTACAATGAGCAGTTCTTC; CDR3aa: CASRTGRGGTYNEQFF
j_gene: TRBJ2-7; abundance: NA; d_gene: NA; v_gene: TRBV7-9; CDR3nt: TGTGCCAGCAGCTTGATGGCGGGGACGGTCTCCTACGAGCAGTACTTC; CDR3aa: CASSLMAGTVSYEQYF
j_gene: TRBJ1-5; abundance: once; d_gene: NA; v_gene: TRBV19; CDR3nt: TGTGCCAGTAGTATGGGGACAACTTTGAATCAGCCCCAGCATTTT; CDR3aa: CASSMGTTLNQPQHF
j_gene: TRBJ2-7; abundance: NA; d_gene: NA; v_gene: TRBV30; CDR3nt: TGTGCCTCACAAGGCGCGGGCCGGTACGAGCAGTACTTC; CDR3aa: CASQGAGRYEQYF
j_gene: TRBJ1-3; abundance: NA; d_gene: NA; v_gene: TRBV5-4; CDR3nt: TGTGCCAGCAGCTTTGACCGAGGAAACACCATATATTTT; CDR3aa: CASSFDRGNTIYF
j_gene: TRBJ2-5; abundance: NA; d_gene: NA; v_gene: TRBV6-9; CDR3nt: TGTGCCAGCAGTTATCCCACAGGTAAAGAGACCCAGTACTTC; CDR3aa: CASSYPTGKETQYF
j_gene: TRBJ1-1; abundance: NA; d_gene: TRBD1; v_gene: TRBV5-5; CDR3nt: TGTGCCAGCAGCTTGGCCGGGACAGGGGGTCTTCTTGAAGCTTTCTTT; CDR3aa: CASSLAGTGGLLEAFF
j_gene: TRBJ1-5; abundance: NA; d_gene: NA; v_gene: TRBV21-1; CDR3nt: TGTGCCAGCAGCAAACTCATGGACAATCAGCCCCAGCATTTT; CDR3aa: CASSKLMDNQPQHF
j_gene: TRBJ1-5; abundance: NA; d_gene: TRBD1; v_gene: TRBV27; CDR3nt: TGTGCCAGCAGTTTTCAGGGGGCGGGAAATCAGCCCCAGCATTTT; CDR3aa: CASSFQGAGNQPQHF
j_gene: TRBJ2-5; abundance: NA; d_gene: TRBD2; v_gene: TRBV6-6; CDR3nt: TGTGCCAGCAGTCGGCTAGCGGGGGGGACAGAGACCCAGTACTTC; CDR3aa: CASSRLAGGTETQYF